One T cell receptor beta chain is described in this entry. Antigen unknown. Assay: immunoSEQ multiplex PCR; the TCRdb copy retains only in-frame clones and omits some. Among 4,500 to 6,000 clones listed, approximately 67% were seen once. Selected pancreatic ductal adenocarcinoma patients had undergone surgery without neoadjuvant therapy. These data are taken from a study of T cells in pancreatic ductal adenocarcinoma. Study-wide results and limits: Mean clonality was around 0.11 in tumors and roughly 0.067 in blood, not significantly different.

Germline V gene sequence: CDR1 MNHNY, CDR2 SVGAGI (reference sequence). Trimming took off 0 bases at V and 7 bases at J, with 16 bases between the two ends. The CDR3 is 16 amino acids. This clonotype originated in a human donor with pancreatic ductal adenocarcinoma. The sequencing input was pancreatic tumor tissue. The rearrangement links TRBV6-6 to TRBJ1-5; D is unclear. CDR3 sequence reads: CASSYSSGSSNQPQHF. The DNA for the CDR3 is TGTGCCAGCAGTTACTCCTCGGGGTCCTCCAACCAGCCCCAGCATTTT.